The present T cell receptor (beta chain) was sequenced within a study of regulatory T cells in long-lasting Graves disease. Study outcomes and limitations: Sampling was limited to peripheral blood rather than thyroid tissue.

Time point reported: persistent/refractory GD, antithyroid drugs over 5 years with positive TRAb. The authors made the TCR library using RNA they extracted from PBMCs. The collection involved drawing approximately 9 milliliters of peripheral blood into EDTA tubes. This clonotype was seen a few times. The antigen is undetermined. CDR3 regions were amplified by Arm-PCR using iRepertoire HTBI primers to build TCR beta libraries. One entry per CDR3 protein, called by TCRdb with MiXCR from the multiplex PCR reads. The table shows around 450,000 distinct CDR3 sequences, with under 25% occurring only once. The sequence was obtained from a female donor with Graves disease. The sequencing used peripheral blood mononuclear cells (PBMCs), collected when the disease was refractory, from a patient treated with antithyroid drugs.

The CDR3 nucleotides read TGCGCCAGCAGCCAAGAAATCGGCGGTGGCTACGAGCAGTACTTC. Protein: CASSQEIGGGYEQYF. The rearrangement uses TRBV4-1 and TRBJ2-7; no firm D call. Germline CDR1 is MGHRA and CDR2 is YSYEKL. Trimming left V 0 bases short and J 3 bases short, with 12 bases between. This CDR3 is built from 15 residues.